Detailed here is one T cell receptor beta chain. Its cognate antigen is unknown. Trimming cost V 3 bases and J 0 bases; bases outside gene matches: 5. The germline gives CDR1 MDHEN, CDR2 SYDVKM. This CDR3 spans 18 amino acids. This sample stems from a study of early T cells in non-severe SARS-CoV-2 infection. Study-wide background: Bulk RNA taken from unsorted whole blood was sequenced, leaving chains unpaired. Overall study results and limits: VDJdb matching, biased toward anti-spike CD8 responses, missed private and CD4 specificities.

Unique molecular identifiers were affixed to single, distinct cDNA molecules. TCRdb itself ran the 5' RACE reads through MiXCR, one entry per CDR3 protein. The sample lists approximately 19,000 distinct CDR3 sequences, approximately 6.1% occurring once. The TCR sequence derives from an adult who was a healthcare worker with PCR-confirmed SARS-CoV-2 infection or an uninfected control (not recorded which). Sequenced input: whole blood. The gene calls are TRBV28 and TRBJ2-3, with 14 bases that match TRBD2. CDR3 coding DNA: TGTGCCAGCAGTTTGACTAGCGGGAGGGATGCTAGCACAGATACGCAGTATTTT. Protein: CASSLTSGRDASTDTQYF.